The 27 T cell receptor beta chains below were found in one sample sequenced in a study of blood T cells in healthy people across ages (dated by TCRdb to the mid-2010s). The library was prepared using 5' RACE. Sequencing used an Illumina HiSeq 2500. A second PCR of about 7 to 12 cycles was run with a J-beta primer mix and a sample-barcoded 5' primer. TCRdb took the public reads, trimmed them with fastp at Q25, ran MiXCR for clone calling and kept in-frame beta chains. Under each unique CDR3 protein, matching rows form one entry showing the most common genes and DNA. Present in this sample are approximately 1,000,000 distinct CDR3 sequences, over 35% of which were seen just once. Clones ranked in the top ten supply 15% to 20% of the sample. Sequencing was carried out using blood. The origin of the receptors is a woman aged 55-69 years in good health.

This clonotype was found a few times. The chain carries TRBV24-1 and TRBJ1-5; D perhaps matches TRBD1 (6 bases). The CDR3 covers 15 residues. The V gene's germline CDR1 is KGHDR and CDR2 SFDVKD. With 2 bases removed from V and 7 bases from J, the gap between germline ends came to 14 bases. Here the CDR3 reads CATSDSQGIRQPQHF. DNA for the CDR3: TGTGCCACCAGTGATTCCCAGGGGATCAGGCAGCCCCAGCATTTT.

A note on this clonotype: Germline is not matched at one junction end, which may reflect a read error. The rearrangement uses TRBV20-1 and TRBJ1-2; 8 bases line up with TRBD1. Germline V gene lookup returns CDR1 DFQATT and CDR2 SNEGSKA (reference sequence). The CDR3 totals 13 residues. The CDR3 region is CRATPGGDYGYTF. DNA of the CDR3: TGCAGAGCTACTCCAGGGGGCGACTATGGCTACACCTTC.

This clonotype was counted only a few times. The V call is TRBV29-1, the J call TRBJ2-1; 7 bases fit TRBD1. CDR3 size: 13 residues. V lost 5 bases and J lost 3; bases outside the gene matches: 4. From germline, CDR1 is SQVTM and CDR2 ANQGSEA. For the CDR3, the DNA is TGCAGCGTTCGGGACAGCGGCTACAATGAGCAGTTCTTC. Protein product: CSVRDSGYNEQFF.

The chain joins TRBV14 to TRBJ2-4, with 8 bases lining up with TRBD2. V was pared by 1 base and J by 1 base, with 6 bases of the junction left unmatched. This CDR3 region has 17 residues. Germline CDR1 SGHDN, CDR2 FVKESK. CDR3 residues: CASSQAGGGRAKNIQYF. DNA for the CDR3: TGTGCCAGCAGCCAAGCCGGGGGGGGAAGGGCCAAAAACATTCAGTACTTC.

The chain uses TRBV6-1 and TRBJ1-2; D not certain. Germline loops: CDR1 MNHNS, CDR2 SASEGT. The CDR3 loop spans 11 amino acids. The ends were cut back, 5 bases at V and 12 bases at J, with 13 bases in the middle. CDR3 sequence: CASSPSLRDTF. The CDR3 DNA is TGTGCCAGCAGTCCCTCCCTCCGGGACACCTTC.

The gene calls are TRBV28 and TRBJ2-3, with 8 bases matching TRBD2. Germline CDR1 is MDHEN and CDR2 is SYDVKM. The CDR3 totals 16 residues. After removal of 4 bases from V and 3 bases from J, the junction contained 9 bases not matched to a gene. CDR3 bases: TGTGCCAGCAGTTACCCAGCGGGAGAACCGACAGATACGCAGTATTTT. Its protein product is CASSYPAGEPTDTQYF.

To note about this clonotype: The germline gene is not matched at one end of the junction; a read error may be the cause. The chain employs TRBV12-3 or TRBV12-4 and TRBJ2-7, with TRBD2 matching 10 bases. This CDR3 has 19 residues. Here the CDR3 reads CASSSLAGATAPSSHEQYF. CDR3 DNA sequence: TGTGCCAGCAGTTCCCTAGCGGGGGCGACAGCCCCCTCCTCCCACGAGCAGTACTTC.

The V gene is TRBV7-9, the J gene TRBJ2-4, with D unresolved. Per the germline V gene, CDR1 is SEHNR and CDR2 is FQNEAQ (reference sequence). This CDR3 spans 14 amino acids. V was trimmed by 5 bases and J by 0 bases, leaving 8 bases between them. The CDR3 here is CASSTELAKNIQYF. CDR3 DNA: TGTGCCAGCAGCACCGAGCTAGCCAAAAACATTCAGTACTTC.

This clonotype was recorded a few times. The chain has TRBV6-1 and TRBJ2-7; D ambiguous. Trimming shortened V by 0 bases and J by 5 bases, and 5 bases separated the two germline ends. Germline V gene lookup returns CDR1 MNHNS and CDR2 SASEGT. The CDR3 is 12 amino acids. For the CDR3, the DNA is TGTGCCAGCAGTGAAGCGTTCCACGAGCAGTACTTC. This sequence encodes CASSEAFHEQYF.

The J gene is TRBJ1-1, the V gene TRBV28, with 7 bases matching TRBD1. The ends lost 3 bases at V and 1 base at J; junction bases unmatched: 14. Per the germline V gene, CDR1 is MDHEN and CDR2 is SYDVKM. This CDR3 region has 18 residues. The CDR3 protein is CASSFRQGIEAGNTEAFF. CDR3 DNA: TGTGCCAGCAGTTTTCGACAGGGAATTGAGGCGGGGAACACTGAAGCTTTCTTT.

This clonotype was found a few times. The V call is TRBV9, the J call TRBJ2-7; D remains unclear. Trimming left V 0 bases short and J 3 bases short, with 10 bases between. Germline CDR1 SGDLS, CDR2 YYNGEE. This CDR3 region has 14 residues. CDR3: CASSVAFQSYEQYF. The CDR3 DNA is TGTGCCAGCAGCGTAGCTTTCCAGAGCTACGAGCAGTACTTC.

This clonotype was seen only a few times. J is TRBJ1-2 and V is TRBV7-8, with TRBD1 as a possible D gene (6 bases). In germline, CDR1 is SGHVS, CDR2 FQNEAQ. The V gene lost 5 bases and the J gene lost 3 bases, with 16 bases spanning the gap. CDR3 size: 15 residues. CDR3 nucleotide sequence: TGTGCCAGCAGCCTAAAGGCACAGGGCTACTATGGCTACACCTTC. It yields the protein CASSLKAQGYYGYTF.

This clonotype was counted a few times. The chain employs TRBV20-1 and TRBJ2-3; weak D call: TRBD2 (5 bases). The V end lost 6 bases, the J end lost 4 bases, and 17 bases lay between the germline ends. The CDR3 sequence is 14 residues long. Germline V gene sequence: CDR1 DFQATT, CDR2 SNEGSKA (reference sequence). CDR3 sequence: CSAPAEGDADTQYF. In DNA, the CDR3 is TGCAGTGCCCCCGCCGAGGGAGACGCAGATACGCAGTATTTT.

The chain joins TRBV9 to TRBJ2-1, with D tentatively TRBD2 (7 bases). Germline V gene data show CDR1 as SGDLS and CDR2 as YYNGEE. The V end was cut by 4 bases, the J end by 2 bases, with 16 bases between. The CDR3 sequence is 16 residues long. CDR3 coding DNA: TGTGCCAGCAGCTATACAGGGAGCGGGACCTACAATGAGCAGTTCTTC. This translates into CASSYTGSGTYNEQFF.

Note on this clonotype: A read error may produce the germline difference seen at one junction end. This chain joins TRBV5-1 and TRBJ2-3, with 8 bases aligning to TRBD2. The CDR3 consists of 15 residues. Germline V gene lookup returns CDR1 SGHRS and CDR2 YFSETQ. In nucleotides, the CDR3 is TGCACCAGCCGCACAGGACTAGCTCCCACAGATACGCAGTATTTT. Its translation: CTSRTGLAPTDTQYF.

In nucleotides, the CDR3 is TGTGCCAGCAGCGTGGGAGACGGGAGGCCCTACGAGCAGTACTTC. Translation: CASSVGDGRPYEQYF. The chain recombines TRBV9 with TRBJ2-7, with 7 nucleotides matching TRBD2. The germline V gene has CDR1 SGDLS and CDR2 YYNGEE. V lost 2 bases to trimming and J lost 2 bases; unmatched junction nucleotides: 7. The CDR3 has 15 amino acids.

The genes are TRBV2 and TRBJ2-5; D may be TRBD1 or TRBD2 (5 bases each). The CDR3 spans 13 residues. Per germline, CDR1 SNHLY and CDR2 FYNNEI. The V end was cut by 7 bases, the J end by 2 bases, with 11 bases between. The CDR3, as DNA: TGTGCCAGCAAGGGGACCACTCAAGAGACCCAGTACTTC. Translation: CASKGTTQETQYF.

This chain links TRBV18 with TRBJ2-2; weak D call: TRBD2 (5 bases). The CDR3 spans 14 residues. The germline V gene encodes CDR1 KGHSH and CDR2 LQKENI. V was cut by 6 bases and J by 4 bases, with 12 bases left in between. The CDR3 loop is CASSPRAATGELFF. The CDR3 region has the DNA TGTGCCAGCTCGCCGAGGGCGGCCACCGGGGAGCTGTTTTTT.

This chain joins TRBV6-2 or TRBV6-3 and TRBJ1-2; D remains ambiguous. CDR1 MNHEY and CDR2 SVGEGT come from the germline V gene. Trimming took off 2 bases at V and 7 bases at J, with 5 bases between the two ends. There are 11 residues in the CDR3. The CDR3 region is CASSYGRGYTF. The CDR3 nucleotides are TGTGCCAGCAGTTACGGGCGTGGCTACACCTTC.

The rearrangement joins TRBV29-1 to TRBJ2-3; D perhaps matches TRBD2 (9 bases). Trimming cost V 4 bases and J 3 bases, with 17 bases left between them. This CDR3 spans 15 amino acids. The germline V gene encodes CDR1 SQVTM and CDR2 ANQGSEA. The chain's CDR3 is CSVAGGGGVTDTQYF. CDR3 DNA sequence: TGCAGCGTTGCAGGGGGCGGGGGGGTGACAGATACGCAGTATTTT.

This clonotype has only a few counts. This chain uses TRBV27 with TRBJ2-3, with TRBD2 matching over 7 bases. This CDR3 comprises 15 residues. The ends lost 3 bases at V and 0 bases at J; junction bases unmatched: 3. From germline, CDR1 is MNHEY and CDR2 SMNVEV (reference sequence). CDR3 in amino acids: CASSFGGVSTDTQYF. CDR3 in DNA: TGTGCCAGCAGTTTTGGGGGGGTCAGCACAGATACGCAGTATTTT.

J is TRBJ2-1 and V is TRBV7-9; 7 bases align to TRBD1. CDR3 length equals 16 residues. Germline V CDR1 and CDR2: SEHNR, FQNEAQ (reference sequence). Losses at the gene ends were 0 bases for V and 1 base for J; bases not matched to a gene: 3. The CDR3 coding sequence is TGTGCCAGCAGCTTAGCCGGGACAGATTCCTACAATGAGCAGTTCTTC. This gives the protein CASSLAGTDSYNEQFF.

The chain couples TRBV29-1 to TRBJ1-5, with 11 bases matching TRBD1. The CDR3 covers 15 residues. CDR1 and CDR2 from the germline V gene are SQVTM and ANQGSEA. Unmatched junction bases numbered 8, after V lost 4 bases and J lost 6 bases. Written as DNA, the CDR3 is TGCAGCGTTGTGTGGGGACAGGGGGGGAGTCAGCCCCAGCATTTT. It codes for CSVVWGQGGSQPQHF.

This clonotype was seen a few times. This chain links TRBV6-1 with TRBJ2-1; 9 bases agree with TRBD2. With 4 bases clipped from V and 7 bases from J, the junction kept 8 bases outside the gene matches. Germline V gene lookup returns CDR1 MNHNS and CDR2 SASEGT. This CDR3 spans 15 amino acids. The CDR3 coding sequence is TGTGCCAGCAGTGTGGTAGCGGGAGAGGAAAATGAGCAGTTCTTC. It codes for CASSVVAGEENEQFF.

This chain connects TRBV9 to TRBJ2-2, with TRBD2 as a possible D gene (5 bases). Germline values: CDR1 SGDLS, CDR2 YYNGEE. V gave up 0 bases and J gave up 1 base, with 7 bases separating them. There are 15 residues in the CDR3. This chain's CDR3 is CASSVERVNTGELFF. The CDR3 nucleotides are TGTGCCAGCAGCGTAGAGAGGGTGAACACCGGGGAGCTGTTTTTT.

This rearrangement joins TRBV4-1 to TRBJ2-7, with D unresolved. CDR3 length: 11 residues. Germline CDR1 reads MGHRA; CDR2 reads YSYEKL. The germline V and J ends were trimmed by 2 bases and 6 bases, with 5 bases remaining between them. CDR3: CASSQSLEQYF. The CDR3 DNA is TGCGCCAGCAGCCAATCTCTCGAGCAGTACTTC.

The chain carries TRBV5-1 and TRBJ1-4, with no clear D. This CDR3 region has 14 residues. CDR1 SGHRS and CDR2 YFSETQ come from the germline V gene. V lost 2 bases and J lost 4, with 9 bases in between. CDR3 amino acids: CASSLSGRNEKLFF. CDR3 sequence (DNA): TGCGCCAGCAGCTTAAGTGGCCGTAATGAAAAACTGTTTTTT. Full variable domain (remainder filled in from reference TRBV5-1 and TRBJ1-4): KAGVTQTPRYLIKTRGQQVTLSCSPISGHRSVSWYQQTPGQGLQFLFEYFSETQRNKGNFPGRFSGRQFSNSRSEMNVSTLELGDSALYLCASSLSGRNEKLFFGSGTQLSVL.